This T cell receptor beta chain comes out of a study of cytomegalovirus exposure and HLA in healthy donors. Overall study context: Unique TCRs from HLA-typed donors, around 93 million of them, were held in an early data release.

60 Vbeta and 13 Jbeta primers were used in PCR. Repertoires were generated with immunoSEQ multiplex PCR, while TCRdb's copy carries only in-frame clones and drops some. The sample carries approximately 150,000 clones, roughly 73% recorded once. This CDR3 contains 14 residues. Germline V gene data show CDR1 as SNHLY and CDR2 as FYNNEI. V was cut by 9 bases and J by 3 bases, with 17 bases left in between. Sequenced material: PBMCs. The source of this sequence is a man aged 40-49 years in good health and CMV-seronegative. This chain uses TRBV2 with TRBJ1-1; D is perhaps TRBD1 (5 bases). This chain's CDR3 is CASDLGPPHTEAFF. For the CDR3, the DNA is TGTGCCAGTGATCTGGGGCCTCCCCACACTGAAGCTTTCTTT.